Following are 8 T cell receptor beta chains from one sample sequenced in a study of T cell repertoires in cytomegalovirus infection. TCRdb ran MiXCR on the reads and lists one entry per CDR3 protein. The sample contains around 300,000 distinct CDR3 sequences, about 23% of which appear only once. Sequenced material: PBMCs. These receptors were collected from a human donor in good health (CMV status not recorded). Some clones in this sample may be carry-over from other donors' samples.

The table lists this clonotype with a count of one. The junction departs from the called germline gene at one end, perhaps through a read error. The DNA of the CDR3 is TGTGCCAGCAGTTACTCAGGGCGGGCCATCTCTGGGGCCGACGTCCTGACTTTC. The encoded protein is CASSYSGRAISGADVLTF. This chain uses TRBV6-8 with TRBJ2-6; either TRBD1 or TRBD2 may supply D (5 bases each). Germline V gene sequence: CDR1 MNHGY, CDR2 SAAAGT. The CDR3 is 18 amino acids.

The V gene is TRBV6-6, the J gene TRBJ1-2; D might be TRBD1 (5 bases). This CDR3 is built from 13 residues. V was shortened by 0 bases and J by 7 bases, with 9 bases between the two germline ends. Germline V gene sequence: CDR1 MNHNY, CDR2 SVGAGI (reference sequence). The CDR3 coding sequence is TGTGCCAGCAGTTACTCCCAGGGCGGTGGCTACACCTTC. Translating gives CASSYSQGGGYTF.

Comment on this clonotype: A read error may explain this, as a much larger clone is one base away. Since the CDR3 does not end with the conserved phenylalanine or tryptophan, this likely comes from a read error. V gene TRBV6-2 or TRBV6-3 combines with J gene TRBJ1-5; TRBD1 matches 8 bases. The trim removed 10 bases at V and 4 bases at J, leaving 6 bases unmatched. The CDR3 has 13 amino acids. The germline CDR1 and CDR2 sequences are MNHEY and SVGEGT. The CDR3 bases are TGTGCCACCAAGGACAGGGTGAATCAGCCCCAGCATTCT. Translated: CATKDRVNQPQHS.

The V gene is TRBV14, the J gene TRBJ2-2; tentatively, D is TRBD1 (5 bases). CDR1 is SGHDN, CDR2 FVKESK, per germline. This CDR3 has 16 amino acids. Trimming took off 0 bases at V and 6 bases at J, with 14 bases between the two ends. CDR3 DNA: TGTGCCAGCAGCCAAGAAACATCCAGGGTGGCCGGGGAGCTGTTTTTT. This encodes CASSQETSRVAGELFF.

This clonotype showed up many times. Sequence at one end of the junction differs from germline and may be a read error. This sequence joins TRBV12-3 or TRBV12-4 and TRBJ2-3; D is ambiguous. This CDR3 has 13 residues. CDR3 in DNA: TGTGCCAGCACTTTAGTGGGTTCAGATACGCAGTATTTT. Translating gives CASTLVGSDTQYF.

This clonotype was counted ten times or more. This chain connects TRBV28 to TRBJ1-4; tentatively, D is TRBD1 (5 bases). Trimming took off 9 bases at V and 8 bases at J, with 16 bases between the two ends. Germline CDR1 reads MDHEN; CDR2 reads SYDVKM. The CDR3 covers 13 residues. The CDR3 loop is CASQKGRGEKLFF. CDR3 coding DNA: TGTGCCAGTCAAAAAGGACGGGGGGAAAAACTGTTTTTT.

V is TRBV30 and J is TRBJ2-1; D gene ambiguous. The ends were cut back, 0 bases at V and 0 bases at J, with 6 bases in the middle. From germline, CDR1 is GTSNPN and CDR2 SVGIG (reference sequence). This CDR3 contains 14 residues. This CDR3 reads CAWSVQSSYNEQFF. DNA of the CDR3: TGTGCCTGGAGTGTACAGAGCTCCTACAATGAGCAGTTCTTC.

This clonotype has ten or more counts. The gene calls are TRBV10-3 and TRBJ2-4, with 10 bases aligning to TRBD2. The CDR3 extends over 17 amino acids. J lost 8 bases, V lost 3 bases, and 13 bases had no gene match. Germline loops: CDR1 ENHRY, CDR2 SYGVKD. The chain's CDR3 is CAISDPRSGGAGDIQYF. In nucleotides, the CDR3 is TGTGCCATCAGTGATCCTAGAAGCGGGGGGGCGGGTGACATTCAGTACTTC.